The 6 T cell receptor beta chains below were found in one sample sequenced in a study of graft-versus-host responses after intestinal transplantation. Their specific antigens are unknown. The protocol was immunoSEQ multiplex PCR, while the TCRdb copy is restricted to in-frame clones and leaves out a portion. The data show roughly 99,000 clones, under 95% seen once. The sample was unstimulated CD8+ T cells sorted from spleen or lymph node cells, taken before transplant. The receptors come from a human donor who was the organ donor for an intestinal transplant.

V usage is TRBV7-8 and J usage is TRBJ2-2; no definite D call. CDR3 length: 13 amino acids. Germline lookup yields CDR1 SGHVS and CDR2 FQNEAQ. V lost 5 bases to trimming and J lost 4 bases, with 8 bases between them. CDR3 protein: CASSREATGELFF. Written as DNA, the CDR3 is TGTGCCAGCAGCAGAGAAGCCACCGGGGAGCTGTTTTTT.

This clone was found once. The chain is built from TRBV7-3 and TRBJ1-1; a weak D match, TRBD1 (5 bases). Germline CDR1 and CDR2: SGHTA and FQGTGA. The CDR3 is 14 amino acids. V lost 0 bases and J lost 6, with 11 bases in between. For the CDR3, the DNA is TGTGCCAGCAGCTTAACCGGTCAGGGCCCTGAAGCTTTCTTT. Translation: CASSLTGQGPEAFF. The full variable domain, in which reference TRBV7-3 and TRBJ1-1 provide the parts outside the CDR3, is GAGVSQTPSNKVTEKGKYVELRCDPISGHTALYWYRQSLGQGPEFLIYFQGTGAADDSGLPNDRFFAVRPEGSVSTLKIQRTERGDSAVYLCASSLTGQGPEAFFGQGTRLTVV.

The DNA for the CDR3 is TGTGCCAGCAGCCTCATTTCAGAGGATCAGTTCTTC. It is translated as CASSLISEDQFF. The J gene is TRBJ2-1, the V gene TRBV7-9; no definite D call. Germline V lookup: CDR1 SEHNR, CDR2 FQNEAQ (reference sequence). The CDR3 length is 12 residues. Trimming removed 5 bases from V and 13 bases from J, with 15 bases in between.

This chain connects TRBV5-4 to TRBJ2-3, with TRBD2 matching 11 bases. The V gene's germline CDR1 is SGHNT and CDR2 YYREEE (reference sequence). The CDR3 covers 16 residues. After removal of 4 bases from V and 0 bases from J, the junction contained 4 bases not matched to a gene. The CDR3 sequence: CASSPGTSGSTDTQYF. DNA of the CDR3: TGTGCCAGCAGCCCCGGGACTAGCGGCAGCACAGATACGCAGTATTTT.

The chain recombines TRBV5-1 with TRBJ2-7; a weak D match, TRBD1 (6 bases). The germline V gene encodes CDR1 SGHRS and CDR2 YFSETQ. This CDR3 has 13 amino acids. V lost 2 bases to trimming and J lost 7 bases, with 13 bases between them. The CDR3 loop is CASSLPGQLEQYF. Here the CDR3 DNA reads TGCGCCAGCAGCTTACCGGGACAACTAGAGCAGTACTTC.

The V call is TRBV2, the J call TRBJ2-1; D perhaps matches TRBD2 (6 bases). V was pared by 5 bases and J by 3 bases, with 20 bases between. Germline-derived CDR1 and CDR2 are SNHLY and FYNNEI. The CDR3 is 17 amino acids. Written as DNA, the CDR3 is TGTGCCAGCAGTCCTACCTCGCGGGACTCGATCTACAATGAGCAGTTCTTC. Its translation: CASSPTSRDSIYNEQFF.